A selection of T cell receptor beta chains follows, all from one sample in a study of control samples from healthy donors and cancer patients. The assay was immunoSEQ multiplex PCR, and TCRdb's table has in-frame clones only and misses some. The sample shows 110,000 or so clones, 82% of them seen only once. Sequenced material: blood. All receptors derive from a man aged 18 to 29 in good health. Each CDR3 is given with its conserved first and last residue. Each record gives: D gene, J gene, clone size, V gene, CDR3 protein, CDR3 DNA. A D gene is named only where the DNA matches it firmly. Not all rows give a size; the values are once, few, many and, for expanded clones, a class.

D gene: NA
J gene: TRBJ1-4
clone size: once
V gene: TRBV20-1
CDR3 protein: CSARNRGGLSF
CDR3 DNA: TGCAGTGCAAGAAACCGGGGCGGTCTCTCGTTT

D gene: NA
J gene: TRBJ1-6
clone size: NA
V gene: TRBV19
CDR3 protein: CASTSNSYNSPLHF
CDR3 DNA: TGTGCCAGTACGTCAAACTCCTATAATTCACCCCTCCACTTT

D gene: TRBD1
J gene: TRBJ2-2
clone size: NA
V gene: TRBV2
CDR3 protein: CASSQGARTGELFF
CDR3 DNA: TGTGCCAGCAGTCAGGGGGCGCGGACCGGGGAGCTGTTTTTT

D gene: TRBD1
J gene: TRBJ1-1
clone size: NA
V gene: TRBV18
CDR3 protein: CASSPIGDSQAFF
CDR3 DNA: TGTGCCAGCTCACCAATAGGGGACAGCCAGGCTTTCTTT

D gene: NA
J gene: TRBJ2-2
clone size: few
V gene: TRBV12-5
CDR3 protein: CASGLDNINTGELFF
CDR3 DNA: TGTGCTAGTGGTTTGGATAACATAAACACCGGGGAGCTGTTTTTT

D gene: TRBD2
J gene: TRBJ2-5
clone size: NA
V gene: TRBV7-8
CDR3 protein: CASSLGSSGGAKETQYF
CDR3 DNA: TGTGCCAGCAGCTTAGGTTCTAGCGGGGGGGCTAAGGAGACCCAGTACTTC

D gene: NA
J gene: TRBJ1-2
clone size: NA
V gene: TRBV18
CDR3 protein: CASSGRGEPNYGYTF
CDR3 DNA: TGTGCCAGCTCAGGACGGGGGGAACCTAACTATGGCTACACCTTC

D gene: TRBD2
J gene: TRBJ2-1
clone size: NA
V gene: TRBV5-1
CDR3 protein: CASSPNSGGKGEQFF
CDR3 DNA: TGCGCCAGCAGCCCCAATAGCGGGGGGAAAGGTGAGCAGTTCTTC

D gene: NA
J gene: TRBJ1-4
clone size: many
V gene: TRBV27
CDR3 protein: CASIRREANEKLFF
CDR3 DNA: TGTGCCAGCATCAGACGGGAGGCTAATGAAAAACTGTTTTTT

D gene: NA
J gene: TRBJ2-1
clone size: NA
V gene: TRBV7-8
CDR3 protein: CASSGDRISYNEQFF
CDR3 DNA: TGTGCCAGCAGCGGAGACAGGATCTCCTACAATGAGCAGTTCTTC

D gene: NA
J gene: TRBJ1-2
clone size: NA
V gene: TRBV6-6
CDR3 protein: CASSYGGFYGYTF
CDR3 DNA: TGTGCCAGCAGTTACGGGGGGTTCTATGGCTACACCTTC

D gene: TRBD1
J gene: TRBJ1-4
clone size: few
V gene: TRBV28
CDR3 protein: CASSTFWTGGTNEKLFF
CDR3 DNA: TGTGCCAGCAGTACATTCTGGACAGGGGGAACTAATGAAAAACTGTTTTTT

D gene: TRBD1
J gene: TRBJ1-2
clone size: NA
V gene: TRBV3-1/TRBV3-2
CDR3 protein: CASSQAGQIYGGYTF
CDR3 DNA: TGTGCCAGCAGCCAAGCGGGACAGATCTATGGTGGCTACACCTTC

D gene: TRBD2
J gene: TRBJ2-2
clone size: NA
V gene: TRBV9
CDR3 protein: CASSLRGMGLARPGELFF
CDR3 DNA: TGTGCCAGCAGCCTTCGAGGGATGGGACTAGCGAGGCCCGGGGAGCTGTTTTTT

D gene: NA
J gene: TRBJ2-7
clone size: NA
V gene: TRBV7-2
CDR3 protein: CASSLVTGAYYEQYF
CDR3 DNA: TGTGCCAGCAGCTTAGTCACTGGGGCGTACTACGAGCAGTACTTC

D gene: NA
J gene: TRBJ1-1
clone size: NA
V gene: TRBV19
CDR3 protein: CASSTWTANTEAFF
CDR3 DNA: TGTGCCAGTAGTACCTGGACAGCTAACACTGAAGCTTTCTTT

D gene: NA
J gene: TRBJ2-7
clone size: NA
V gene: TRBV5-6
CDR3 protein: CASSFKTGGLTLEQYF
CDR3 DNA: TGTGCCAGCAGCTTCAAAACGGGGGGCCTCACCCTCGAGCAGTACTTC

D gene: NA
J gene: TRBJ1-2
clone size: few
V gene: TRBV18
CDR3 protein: CASSMTRESQGYTF
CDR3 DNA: TGTGCCAGCTCCATGACGAGGGAGTCGCAAGGCTACACCTTC

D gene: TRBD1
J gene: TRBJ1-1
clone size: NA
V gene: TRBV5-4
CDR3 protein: CASSRVGTGGTEAFF
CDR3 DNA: TGTGCCAGCAGCCGAGTCGGGACAGGGGGCACTGAAGCTTTCTTT

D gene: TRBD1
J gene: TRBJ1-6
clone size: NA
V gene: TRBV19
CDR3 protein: CASSVGTGVGSGSPLHF
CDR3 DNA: TGTGCCAGTAGTGTCGGGACAGGGGTGGGGAGCGGTTCACCCCTCCACTTT

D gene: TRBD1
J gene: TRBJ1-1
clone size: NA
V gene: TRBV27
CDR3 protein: CASSFGTVRGTEAFF
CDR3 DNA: TGTGCCAGCAGTTTTGGGACAGTGAGAGGGACTGAAGCTTTCTTT

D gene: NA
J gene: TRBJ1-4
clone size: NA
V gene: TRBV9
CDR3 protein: CASSRQATNEKLFF
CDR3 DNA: TGTGCCAGCAGTCGACAGGCAACTAATGAAAAACTGTTTTTT

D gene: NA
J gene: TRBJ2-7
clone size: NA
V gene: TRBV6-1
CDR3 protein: CASSEPPAEQYF
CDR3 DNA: TGTGCCAGCAGTGAACCGCCGGCGGAGCAGTACTTC

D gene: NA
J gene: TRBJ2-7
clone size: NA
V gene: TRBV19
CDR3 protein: CASSIQAGGRYEQYF
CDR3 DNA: TGTGCCAGTAGTATCCAGGCCGGAGGCCGCTACGAGCAGTACTTC

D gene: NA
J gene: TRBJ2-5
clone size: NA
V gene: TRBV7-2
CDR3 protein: CASSSSRVGETQYF
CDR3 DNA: TGTGCCAGCAGCTCGAGCAGGGTGGGAGAGACCCAGTACTTC

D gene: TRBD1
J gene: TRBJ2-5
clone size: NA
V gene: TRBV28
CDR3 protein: CASSPSGTGGEETQYF
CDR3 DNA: TGTGCCAGCAGTCCATCCGGGACAGGGGGCGAAGAGACCCAGTACTTC

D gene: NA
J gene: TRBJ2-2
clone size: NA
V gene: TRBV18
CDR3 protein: CASSPIGSWSGELFF
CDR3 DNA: TGTGCCAGCTCGCCTATAGGGAGCTGGAGCGGGGAGCTGTTTTTT

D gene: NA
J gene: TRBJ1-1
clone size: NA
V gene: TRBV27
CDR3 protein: CASSLSGPSGTEAFF
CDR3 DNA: TGTGCCAGCAGTTTATCGGGGCCGTCGGGAACTGAAGCTTTCTTT

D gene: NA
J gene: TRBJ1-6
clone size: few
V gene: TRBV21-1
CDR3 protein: CASIPGQGNSPLHF
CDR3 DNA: TGTGCCAGCATTCCTGGACAGGGGAATTCACCCCTCCACTTT

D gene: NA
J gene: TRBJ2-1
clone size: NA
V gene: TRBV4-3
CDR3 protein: CASSQVPPSPYNEQFF
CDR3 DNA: TGCGCCAGCAGCCAAGTCCCGCCGAGCCCTTACAATGAGCAGTTCTTC

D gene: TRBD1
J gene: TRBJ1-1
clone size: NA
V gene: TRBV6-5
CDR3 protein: CASSYSRGGAEAFF
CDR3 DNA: TGTGCCAGCAGTTACTCGAGAGGGGGCGCTGAAGCTTTCTTT

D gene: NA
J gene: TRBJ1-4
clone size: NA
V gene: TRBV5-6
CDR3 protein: CASSLAGVPGRNEKLFF
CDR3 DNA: TGTGCCAGCAGCTTGGCGGGGGTCCCAGGGAGGAATGAAAAACTGTTTTTT

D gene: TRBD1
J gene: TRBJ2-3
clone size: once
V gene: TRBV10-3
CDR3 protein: CAISEIGGEDTQYF
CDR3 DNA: TGTGCCATCAGTGAGATAGGGGGCGAAGATACGCAGTATTTT

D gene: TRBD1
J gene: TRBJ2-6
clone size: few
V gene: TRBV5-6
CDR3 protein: CASSAWTGFSGANVLTF
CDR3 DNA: TGTGCCAGCAGCGCGTGGACAGGCTTCTCTGGGGCCAACGTCCTGACTTTC

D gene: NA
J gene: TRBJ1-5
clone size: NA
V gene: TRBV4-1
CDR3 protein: CASSQGWGGREPQHF
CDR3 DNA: TGCGCCAGCAGCCAAGGTTGGGGGGGAAGGGAACCCCAGCATTTT

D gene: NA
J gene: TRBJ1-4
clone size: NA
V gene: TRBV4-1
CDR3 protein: CASSRQRGNEKLFF
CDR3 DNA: TGCGCCAGCAGCCGGCAGCGAGGGAATGAAAAACTGTTTTTT

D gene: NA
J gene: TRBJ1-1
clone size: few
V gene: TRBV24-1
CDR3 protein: CATSEAGEAFF
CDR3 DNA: TGTGCCACCAGTGAGGCAGGGGAAGCTTTCTTT

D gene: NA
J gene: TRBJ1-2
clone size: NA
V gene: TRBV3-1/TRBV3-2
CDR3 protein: CASSHGTGSYTF
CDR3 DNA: TGTGCCAGCAGCCACGGGACTGGTAGCTACACCTTC

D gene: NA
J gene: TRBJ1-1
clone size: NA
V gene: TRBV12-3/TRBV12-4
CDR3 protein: CASGKNTEAFF
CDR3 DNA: TGTGCCAGCGGAAAGAACACTGAAGCTTTCTTT

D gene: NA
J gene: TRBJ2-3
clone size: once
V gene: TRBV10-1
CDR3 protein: CASSDRGDTDTQYF
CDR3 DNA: TGCGCCAGCAGTGACAGGGGGGACACAGATACGCAGTATTTT

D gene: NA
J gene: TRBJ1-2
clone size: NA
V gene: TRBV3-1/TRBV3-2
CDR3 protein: CASSPSRGAYGYTF
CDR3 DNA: TGTGCCAGCAGCCCCAGTCGGGGGGCCTATGGCTACACCTTC

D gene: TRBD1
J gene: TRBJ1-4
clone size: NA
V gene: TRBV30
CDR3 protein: CACQGVTNEKLFF
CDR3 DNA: TGTGCCTGCCAGGGGGTAACTAATGAAAAACTGTTTTTT

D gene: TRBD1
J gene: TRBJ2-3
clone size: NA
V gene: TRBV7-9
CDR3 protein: CASSSPPGQGQPNTQYF
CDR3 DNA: TGTGCCAGCAGCTCACCTCCGGGACAGGGACAACCAAATACGCAGTATTTT

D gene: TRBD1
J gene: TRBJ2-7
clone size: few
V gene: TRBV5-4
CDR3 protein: CASSRGQNEQYF
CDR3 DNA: TGTGCCAGCAGTAGGGGGCAGAACGAGCAGTACTTC

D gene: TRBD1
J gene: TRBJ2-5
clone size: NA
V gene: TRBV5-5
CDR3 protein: CASSWGDRARETQYF
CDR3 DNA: TGTGCCAGCAGCTGGGGGGACAGGGCCCGAGAGACCCAGTACTTC

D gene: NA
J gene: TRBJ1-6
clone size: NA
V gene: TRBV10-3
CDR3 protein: CAIRQPPNNSPLHF
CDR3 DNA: TGTGCCATCAGACAGCCGCCTAATAATTCACCCCTCCACTTT

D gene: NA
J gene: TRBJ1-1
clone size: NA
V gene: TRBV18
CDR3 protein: CASSLYVREDTEAFF
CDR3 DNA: TGTGCCAGCTCACTTTATGTCAGGGAAGACACTGAAGCTTTCTTT

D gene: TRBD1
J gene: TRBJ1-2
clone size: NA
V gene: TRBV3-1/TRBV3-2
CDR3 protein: CASRGQTLYGYTF
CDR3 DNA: TGTGCCAGCAGGGGACAGACGTTATATGGCTACACCTTC

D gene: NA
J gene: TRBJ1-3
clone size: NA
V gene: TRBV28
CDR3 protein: CASSGGDAGVSGNTIYF
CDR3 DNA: TGTGCCAGCAGCGGTGGGGACGCAGGCGTCTCTGGAAACACCATATATTTT

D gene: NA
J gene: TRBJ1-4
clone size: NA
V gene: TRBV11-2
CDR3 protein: CASSPRAGAYEKLFF
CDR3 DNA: TGTGCCAGCAGCCCAAGGGCAGGGGCGTATGAAAAACTGTTTTTT

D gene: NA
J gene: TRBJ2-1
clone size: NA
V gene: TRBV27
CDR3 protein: CASSLLTGSLGYNEQFF
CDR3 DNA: TGTGCCAGCAGTTTACTAACGGGCTCCCTGGGGTACAATGAGCAGTTCTTC

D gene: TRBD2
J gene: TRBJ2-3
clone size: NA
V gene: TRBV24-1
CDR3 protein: CATSDPSGATDTQYF
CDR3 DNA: TGTGCCACCAGTGACCCGAGCGGGGCCACAGATACGCAGTATTTT

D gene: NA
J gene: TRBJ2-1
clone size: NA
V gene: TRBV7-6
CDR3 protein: CASSHRLGQYNEQFF
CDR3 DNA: TGTGCCAGCAGCCACCGCCTTGGACAGTACAATGAGCAGTTCTTC

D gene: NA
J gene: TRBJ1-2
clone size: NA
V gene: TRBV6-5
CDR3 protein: CASSYQGKVGYTF
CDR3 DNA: TGTGCCAGCAGTTACCAGGGGAAGGTTGGCTACACCTTC

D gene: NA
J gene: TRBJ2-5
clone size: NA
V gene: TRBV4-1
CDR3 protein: CASSQGLAVAKIRGVWETQYF
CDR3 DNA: TGCGCCAGCAGCCAAGGACTCGCGGTAGCGAAGATTCGAGGAGTATGGGAGACCCAGTACTTC

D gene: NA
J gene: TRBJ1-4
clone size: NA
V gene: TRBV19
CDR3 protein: CASSITSGTEKLFF
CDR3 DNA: TGTGCCAGTAGTATTACTTCAGGTACTGAAAAACTGTTTTTT

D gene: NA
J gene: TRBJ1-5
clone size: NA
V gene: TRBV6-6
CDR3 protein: CASSSSGRNQPQHF
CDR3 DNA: TGTGCCAGCAGCTCCTCAGGGAGGAATCAGCCCCAGCATTTT

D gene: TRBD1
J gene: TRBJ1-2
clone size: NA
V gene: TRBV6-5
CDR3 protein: CASSLDRGNGYTF
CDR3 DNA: TGTGCCAGCAGTCTGGACAGGGGGAATGGCTACACCTTC

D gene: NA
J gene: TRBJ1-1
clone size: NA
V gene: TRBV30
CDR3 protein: CAWSEARQAEAFF
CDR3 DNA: TGTGCCTGGAGTGAAGCGCGGCAGGCTGAAGCTTTCTTT